This T cell receptor (beta chain) was recovered during a study of Ad26.COV2.S vaccination and SARS-CoV-2 variants. The CDR3 is 14 residues long. Germline lookup yields CDR1 SGHTA and CDR2 FQGNSA. J was trimmed by 3 bases and V by 5 bases; bases with no gene match: 6. The sample's treatment: approximately 18 received Ad26.COV2.S at low or high dose, single or two shots; roughly five received placebo; per-sample allocation not given. The investigators took samples on day 63 after the first vaccine or placebo injection. It was an adult aged 18-55 years in Boston who was the donor. Turning to this clone: Its antigen remains unknown.

TCRdb keeps only in-frame clones here, not all; method: immunoSEQ multiplex PCR. The sample records 300,000 to 500,000 clones, 70% to 90% being singletons. Overall study findings and caveats: Whether participants received vaccine or placebo, their non-spike TCR breadth was similar.

The source material was peripheral blood, sampled in a trial of Ad26.COV2.S vaccine versus placebo. This sequence originates from a person between 18 and 60 years old who received the Ad26.COV2.S COVID-19 vaccine or a placebo. The V gene is TRBV7-2, the J gene TRBJ2-5; 7 bases are shared with TRBD1. Written as DNA, the CDR3 is TGTGCCAGCAGCCCCCAGACAGGGAAAGAGACCCAGTACTTC. It is translated as CASSPQTGKETQYF. The whole variable domain, filled in from reference TRBV7-2 and TRBJ2-5, reads GAGVSQSPSNKVTEKGKDVELRCDPISGHTALYWYRQSLGQGLEFLIYFQGNSAPDKSGLPSDRFSAERTGGSVSTLTIQRTQQEDSAVYLCASSPQTGKETQYFGPGTRLLVL.